This T cell receptor beta chain was identified during a study of blood T cell repertoires in COVID-19. Study-level information: The study drew acute and convalescent COVID-19 samples from the United States, Italy and Spain. T cells, B-cell-depleted T cells, or PBMCs provided the cDNA or gDNA that served as material.

How the authors handled the data: Amplified reference gene primers provided the basis for estimating nucleated cell counts. Method: immunoSEQ multiplex PCR; TCRdb's copy keeps in-frame clones and lacks some. Clone size and the V and J calls come from that table; the DNA yielded D and trimming. The table includes tens of thousands of clones, just under 80% detected once. V was clipped by 6 bases and J by 1 base; unmatched bases: 11. The germline CDR1 and CDR2 sequences are MDHEN and SYDVKM. CDR3 length: 17 amino acids. It was during active infection that Seattle patients were enrolled and then longitudinally followed.

Sequencing input: peripheral blood. This receptor was taken from a man between 70 and 80 years old with COVID-19, enrolled during active disease. This chain uses TRBV28 with TRBJ2-1; 8 bases align to TRBD1. CDR3 amino acids: CASRKLRTGRSYNEQFF. CDR3 DNA: TGTGCCAGCAGGAAATTACGGACAGGGAGGTCCTACAATGAGCAGTTCTTC.